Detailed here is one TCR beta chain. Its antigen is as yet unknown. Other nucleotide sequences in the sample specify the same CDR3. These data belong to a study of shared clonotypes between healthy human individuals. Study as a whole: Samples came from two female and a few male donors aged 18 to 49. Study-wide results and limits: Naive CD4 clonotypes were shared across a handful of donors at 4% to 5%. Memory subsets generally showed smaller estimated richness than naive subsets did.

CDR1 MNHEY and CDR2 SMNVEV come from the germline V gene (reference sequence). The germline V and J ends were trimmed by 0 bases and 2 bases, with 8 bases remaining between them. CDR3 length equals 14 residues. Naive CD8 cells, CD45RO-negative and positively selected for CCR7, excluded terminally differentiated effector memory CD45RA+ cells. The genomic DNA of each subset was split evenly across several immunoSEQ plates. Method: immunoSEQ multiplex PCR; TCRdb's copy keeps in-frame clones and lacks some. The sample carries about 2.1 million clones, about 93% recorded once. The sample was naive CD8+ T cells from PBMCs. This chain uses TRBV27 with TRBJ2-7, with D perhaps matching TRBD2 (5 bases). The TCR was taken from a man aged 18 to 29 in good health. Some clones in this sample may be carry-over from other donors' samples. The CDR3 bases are TGTGCCAGCAGTTTATCAACCGGGACCTACGAGCAGTACTTC. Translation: CASSLSTGTYEQYF.